Listed below are T cell receptor beta chains from one sample, sequenced in a study of CD8 T cells in ankylosing spondylitis. TCRdb passed the 5' RACE reads through MiXCR, listing each CDR3 protein once. In the table there are 200,000 to 300,000 distinct CDR3 sequences, approximately 12% of which are singletons. The sequencing sample was made of blood, either unsorted or a sorted T cell fraction (not recorded which). All receptors come from a male donor with ankylosing spondylitis or in good health (not recorded which). Both conserved end residues are part of each CDR3. A D gene is named only where the DNA matches it firmly. Rows may omit the clone size; those that give it use once, few, many or a size class.

V gene: TRBV5-1; clone size: many; J gene: TRBJ2-7; D gene: -; CDR3 DNA: TGCGCCAGCAGCTTGCAGTCCCACGAGCAGTACTTC; CDR3 protein: CASSLQSHEQYF
V gene: TRBV12-3/TRBV12-4; clone size: many; J gene: TRBJ1-2; D gene: TRBD1; CDR3 DNA: TGTGCCAGCAAAGGACAGGGCCATGGCTACACCTTC; CDR3 protein: CASKGQGHGYTF
V gene: TRBV3-1; clone size: few; J gene: TRBJ2-3; D gene: -; CDR3 DNA: TGTGCCAGCAGCCAAGTCAGCTACGGCACAGATACGCAGTATTTT; CDR3 protein: CASSQVSYGTDTQYF
V gene: TRBV4-2; clone size: few; J gene: TRBJ1-2; D gene: -; CDR3 DNA: TGTGCCAGCAGCCAAGTACAGGGTAGCTATGGCTACACCTTC; CDR3 protein: CASSQVQGSYGYTF
V gene: TRBV5-1; clone size: many; J gene: TRBJ2-2; D gene: TRBD1; CDR3 DNA: TGCGCCAGCAGCTTGGGCCCCCTAGGCAGGGGGCTCACCGGGGAGCTGTTTTTT; CDR3 protein: CASSLGPLGRGLTGELFF
V gene: TRBV7-2; clone size: few; J gene: TRBJ2-1; D gene: -; CDR3 DNA: TGTGCCAGCAGCTTAGGTGGTACAGTACTCTCCTACAATGAGCAGTTCTTC; CDR3 protein: CASSLGGTVLSYNEQFF
V gene: TRBV28; clone size: many; J gene: TRBJ2-1; D gene: -; CDR3 DNA: TGTGCCAGCAGTTTTAGGGCAGCTGCTTTGAGTGAGCAGTTCTTC; CDR3 protein: CASSFRAAALSEQFF
V gene: TRBV28; clone size: many; J gene: TRBJ2-1; D gene: -; CDR3 DNA: TGTGCCAGCAGCCCACAGGCAGCATCCTCCTACAATGAGCAGTTCTTC; CDR3 protein: CASSPQAASSYNEQFF
V gene: TRBV12-3/TRBV12-4; clone size: many; J gene: TRBJ2-7; D gene: -; CDR3 DNA: TGTGCCAGCAGTTTAGGGGACCACTCCTACGAGCAGTACTTC; CDR3 protein: CASSLGDHSYEQYF
V gene: TRBV5-1; clone size: -; J gene: TRBJ2-5; D gene: -; CDR3 DNA: TGCGCCAGCAGTCACGAATCTAGCTTCGGGGAGACCCAGTACTTC; CDR3 protein: CASSHESSFGETQYF
V gene: TRBV10-3; clone size: many; J gene: TRBJ1-2; D gene: -; CDR3 DNA: TGTGCCATCAGTGAGCTAGGGGGTGGCTACACCTTC; CDR3 protein: CAISELGGGYTF
V gene: TRBV29-1; clone size: many; J gene: TRBJ1-5; D gene: -; CDR3 DNA: TGCAGCGTGGGTGACAGTTTCAATCAGCCCCAGCATTTT; CDR3 protein: CSVGDSFNQPQHF
V gene: TRBV7-8; clone size: many; J gene: TRBJ2-7; D gene: -; CDR3 DNA: TGTGCCAGCAGCTTAAAGAGGGTAGTAATCGACGAGCAGTACTTC; CDR3 protein: CASSLKRVVIDEQYF
V gene: TRBV7-9; clone size: few; J gene: TRBJ1-4; D gene: -; CDR3 DNA: TGTGCCAGCAGTGTACAGGCAACTAATGAAAAACTGTTTTTT; CDR3 protein: CASSVQATNEKLFF
V gene: TRBV11-2; clone size: few; J gene: TRBJ2-1; D gene: TRBD2; CDR3 DNA: TGTGCCAGCAGCTTAGAAGGTCGACTAGCGGTTGACAATGAGCAGTTCTTC; CDR3 protein: CASSLEGRLAVDNEQFF
V gene: TRBV12-3/TRBV12-4; clone size: few; J gene: TRBJ2-7; D gene: -; CDR3 DNA: TGTGCCAGCAGATTGGGAGGGGGGAAGCAGTACTTC; CDR3 protein: CASRLGGGKQYF
V gene: TRBV7-9; clone size: few; J gene: TRBJ2-1; D gene: -; CDR3 DNA: TGTGCCAGCACTCCGCTCAGCTCCTACAATGAGCAGTTCTTC; CDR3 protein: CASTPLSSYNEQFF
V gene: TRBV2; clone size: -; J gene: TRBJ1-5; D gene: TRBD1; CDR3 DNA: TGTGCCAGCAGTCAAGCCGAGGGGGCCTATAGCAATCAGCCCCAGCATTTT; CDR3 protein: CASSQAEGAYSNQPQHF
V gene: TRBV12-5; clone size: few; J gene: TRBJ1-2; D gene: -; CDR3 DNA: TGTGCTAGTGGGGCCGATCTAAAGATCTATGGCTACACCTTC; CDR3 protein: CASGADLKIYGYTF
V gene: TRBV4-2; clone size: many; J gene: TRBJ2-1; D gene: TRBD2; CDR3 DNA: TGTGCCAGCAGCCAAGAGAGCGGGGGGTCCTACAATGAGCAGTTCTTC; CDR3 protein: CASSQESGGSYNEQFF
V gene: TRBV6-1; clone size: -; J gene: TRBJ2-7; D gene: TRBD1; CDR3 DNA: TGTGCCAGCGAAGGGCGGGACAGGGTAAACGAGCAGTACTTC; CDR3 protein: CASEGRDRVNEQYF
V gene: TRBV9; clone size: few; J gene: TRBJ1-3; D gene: -; CDR3 DNA: TGTGCCAGCAGCGTAGGCCACTCCCGCTCTGGAAACACCATATATTTT; CDR3 protein: CASSVGHSRSGNTIYF
V gene: TRBV24-1; clone size: many; J gene: TRBJ2-3; D gene: TRBD2; CDR3 DNA: TGTGCCACCAGTGATAACCCCGGGACTAGAGCGACAGATACGCAGTATTTT; CDR3 protein: CATSDNPGTRATDTQYF